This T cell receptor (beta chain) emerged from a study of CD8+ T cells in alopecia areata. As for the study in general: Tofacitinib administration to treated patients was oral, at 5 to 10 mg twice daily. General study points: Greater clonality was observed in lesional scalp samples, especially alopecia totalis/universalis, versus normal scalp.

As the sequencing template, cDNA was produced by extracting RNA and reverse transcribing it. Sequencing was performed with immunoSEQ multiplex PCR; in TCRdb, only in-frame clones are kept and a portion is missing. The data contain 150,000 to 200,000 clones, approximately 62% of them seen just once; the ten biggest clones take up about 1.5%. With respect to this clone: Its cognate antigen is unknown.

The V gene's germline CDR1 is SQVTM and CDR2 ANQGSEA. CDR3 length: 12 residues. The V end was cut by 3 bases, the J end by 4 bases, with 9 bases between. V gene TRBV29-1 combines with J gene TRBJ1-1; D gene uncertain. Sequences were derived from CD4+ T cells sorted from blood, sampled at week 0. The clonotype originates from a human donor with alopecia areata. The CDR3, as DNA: TGCAGCGTTGAGGGGTTCGTCACTGAAGCTTTCTTT. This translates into CSVEGFVTEAFF. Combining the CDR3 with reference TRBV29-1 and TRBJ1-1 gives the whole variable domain SAVISQKPSRDICQRGTSLTIQCQVDSQVTMMFWYRQQPGQSLTLIATANQGSEATYESGFVIDKFPISRPNLTFSTLTVSNMSPEDSSIYLCSVEGFVTEAFFGQGTRLTVV.